These T cell receptor beta chains were read from a single sample in a study of tumor-infiltrating lymphocytes in primary liver carcinoma. Via MiXCR, TCRdb re-called the multiplex PCR reads, giving one row per CDR3 protein. Of approximately 190,000 distinct CDR3 sequences detected, 70% to 90% appear once; the ten largest clones hold roughly 18%. Sequenced: tumor tissue from primary liver carcinoma. These receptors originate from a man in his forties or fifties with primary liver carcinoma and hepatitis B virus infection. Both conserved end residues are part of each CDR3. Each record gives: V gene, J gene, D gene, clone size, CDR3 protein, CDR3 DNA. The D gene is left open where the match is weak. Where a row states a size, it is once, few, many or the class of an expanded clone; other rows omit it.

>TRBV12-3/TRBV12-4|TRBJ2-5|NA|once
CASSLAWETQCF
TGTGCCAGCAGTTTAGCGTGGGAGACCCAGTGCTTC
>TRBV4-2|TRBJ2-7|NA|once
CASGQDRAGNEQYF
TGTGCCAGCGGCCAAGACCGGGCTGGGAACGAGCAGTACTTC
>TRBV12-3/TRBV12-4|TRBJ1-2|NA|NA
CARCPRQKGYGYTF
TGTGCCAGATGTCCGAGACAGAAGGGGTATGGCTACACCTTC
>TRBV12-3/TRBV12-4|TRBJ2-7|NA|once
CASSLRAFGGNSYEQYF
TGTGCCAGCAGTTTAAGGGCCTTCGGCGGAAACTCCTACGAGCAGTACTTC
>TRBV6-1|TRBJ2-7|NA|NA
CANSHSTSASSYEQYF
TGTGCCAACAGTCACTCAACGTCAGCGAGCTCCTACGAGCAGTACTTC
>TRBV30|TRBJ2-3|TRBD2|many
CAWSGLAGPDTQYF
TGTGCCTGGAGTGGACTAGCGGGACCAGATACGCAGTATTTT
>TRBV5-4|TRBJ2-5|NA|NA
CASSPSSIETQYF
TGTGCCAGCAGCCCGTCTAGCATAGAGACCCAGTACTTC
>TRBV5-4|TRBJ2-1|NA|NA
CASSLESHNNQQFF
TGTGCCAGCAGCTTGGAATCCCATAACAATCAACAGTTCTTC
>TRBV28|TRBJ1-1|NA|NA
CASSFQGVTFF
TGTGCCAGCAGTTTTCAGGGTGTGACTTTCTTT
>TRBV9|TRBJ1-4|TRBD1|NA
CVSSTRDRRDEKLFF
TGTGTCAGCAGCACCCGGGACAGACGAGATGAAAAACTGTTTTTT
>TRBV6-2/TRBV6-3|TRBJ2-7|TRBD2|NA
CASCSGREGNLSYEQYF
TGTGCCAGCTGTAGCGGGAGGGAAGGAAATCTATCCTACGAGCAGTACTTC
>TRBV6-1|TRBJ2-2|NA|NA
CASSEATLGTGELVF
TGTGCCAGCAGTGAAGCGACATTAGGGACCGGGGAGCTGGTTTTT
>TRBV11-2|TRBJ2-5|NA|NA
CASSPVGLVPETRYF
TGTGCCAGTAGCCCCGTCGGGCTTGTCCCAGAGACCCGGTACTTC
>TRBV29-1|TRBJ1-2|NA|NA
CSMTQASSYTF
TGCAGCATGACACAGGCATCAAGCTACACCTTC
>TRBV5-4|TRBJ1-6|NA|NA
CASSHVNSPLHF
TGTGCCAGCAGTCATGTTAATTCACCCCTCCACTTT
>TRBV10-3|TRBJ1-1|TRBD1|NA
CPIRGRSQGLNTQAFF
TGTCCCATCAGGGGGAGGTCACAGGGGTTGAACACTCAAGCTTTCTTT
>TRBV11-2|TRBJ2-1|NA|NA
CASNSELYNEQVF
TGTGCCAGCAACTCAGAATTATACAATGAGCAAGTCTTC
>TRBV24-1|TRBJ2-1|NA|NA
CATSDLIYQYNEQFF
TGTGCCACCAGTGATTTGATCTACCAATACAATGAGCAGTTCTTC
>TRBV11-1|TRBJ2-3|NA|NA
CASSSGESSVGACTDTQYF
TGCGCCAGCAGCTCTGGGGAAAGCTCTGTTGGAGCCTGCACAGATACGCAGTATTTT
>TRBV4-2|TRBJ2-1|NA|NA
CGRSQADDQFF
TGTGGCAGGAGCCAAGCTGATGACCAGTTCTTC
>TRBV6-5|TRBJ2-3|NA|NA
CASSMPGLGGTDMQYF
TGTGCCAGCAGTATGCCCGGACTAGGGGGCACAGATATGCAGTATTTT
>TRBV6-5|TRBJ2-6|NA|NA
CASSSSGTCGYSGADVLSF
TGTGCCAGCAGTTCGTCCGGGACTTGCGGGTATTCTGGGGCCGACGTCCTGAGTTTC
>TRBV7-9|TRBJ2-3|NA|NA
CASREVDIQYF
TGTGCTAGCAGAGAGGTTGATATTCAGTATTTT
>TRBV11-1|TRBJ2-1|TRBD2|NA
CASGLYRSAGGSYNERFF
TGTGCCAGCGGCTTATACCGCTCCGCGGGAGGATCCTACAATGAGCGGTTCTTC
>TRBV29-1|TRBJ2-6|NA|once
CGVWDGVVGANILTF
TGCGGCGTTTGGGACGGGGTGGTTGGGGCCAACATCCTGACTTTC
>TRBV10-3|TRBJ1-1|NA|NA
CASRDWDTEAIF
TGTGCCAGCCGGGACTGGGATACTGAAGCTATCTTT
>TRBV6-5|TRBJ2-7|NA|NA
CANRPLGPGYEQYF
TGTGCCAACAGACCCCTCGGGCCAGGGTACGAGCAATACTTC
>TRBV29-1|TRBJ2-3|NA|NA
CSVAGVDGHSTDTRYF
TGCAGCGTCGCTGGAGTGGACGGACACAGCACAGATACGCGGTATTTT
>TRBV6-1|TRBJ2-1|TRBD1|NA
CASSDRQGDYNKQFF
TGTGCCAGCAGTGACAGACAGGGGGACTACAATAAGCAGTTCTTC
>TRBV4-2|TRBJ2-2|NA|NA
CASSQAGQGGTGEMYF
TGTGCCAGCAGCCAAGCAGGGCAGGGCGGCACCGGGGAGATGTATTTT
>TRBV11-2|TRBJ2-1|TRBD2|NA
CASSFSGPLDDKQFF
TGTGCCAGCAGCTTTAGCGGGCCACTCGACGATAAGCAGTTTTTC
>TRBV29-1|TRBJ2-7|NA|NA
CSAMITGTGTPYEQYF
TGCAGCGCCATGATAACTGGGACCGGGACTCCCTACGAGCAGTACTTC